The 11 T cell receptor beta chains presented below share a single source sample, sequenced in a study of CD8 T cells in Susac syndrome. Random hexamers served to reverse transcribe roughly 0.45 to 1 ug RNA. TCRdb reprocessed the immunoSEQ multiplex PCR reads with MiXCR, giving one entry per CDR3 protein. The data show a few hundred thousand distinct CDR3 sequences, about 94% seen once. The sample comprised CD4+ T cells from PBMCs. The receptors shown here come from a human donor with Susac syndrome.

V and J are TRBV20-1 and TRBJ2-3; 9 bases are shared with TRBD1. In germline, CDR1 is DFQATT, CDR2 SNEGSKA (reference sequence). This CDR3 is 16 amino acids long. V lost 6 bases and J lost 6; bases outside the gene matches: 16. CDR3 protein: CSATKEGQGNMDTQYF. Written as DNA, the CDR3 is TGCAGTGCCACCAAAGAGGGACAGGGAAACATGGATACGCAGTATTTT.

The chain recombines TRBV4-1 with TRBJ2-5; TRBD2 matches 15 bases. Germline CDR1 and CDR2: MGHRA and YSYEKL. Trimming at V came to 1 base and at J to 4 bases, leaving 4 bases not matched to a gene. The CDR3 covers 17 residues. The CDR3 DNA follows: TGCGCCAGCAGCCAAGCCAGGACTAGCGGGGGGGCAGAGACCCAGTACTTC. Translated: CASSQARTSGGAETQYF.

The V call is TRBV29-1, the J call TRBJ2-4; 11 nucleotides match TRBD2. There are 17 residues in the CDR3. V lost 8 bases to trimming and J lost 6 bases; unmatched junction nucleotides: 18. CDR1 SQVTM and CDR2 ANQGSEA come from the germline V gene. CDR3 in DNA: TGCAGCCTCCACCCGGGCCTAGCGGGGGGCTGGCCAAACATTCAGTACTTC. It translates to CSLHPGLAGGWPNIQYF. Together with reference TRBV29-1 and TRBJ2-4, the CDR3 gives the full variable domain: SAVISQKPSRDICQRGTSLTIQCQVDSQVTMMFWYRQQPGQSLTLIATANQGSEATYESGFVIDKFPISRPNLTFSTLTVSNMSPEDSSIYLCSLHPGLAGGWPNIQYFGAGTRLSVL.

The rearrangement joins TRBV27 to TRBJ2-7, with no clear D. Trimming removed 7 bases at V and 0 bases at J, with 13 bases between. The length of the CDR3 is 14 residues. Germline CDR1 and CDR2: MNHEY and SMNVEV (reference sequence). CDR3: CASTVNPSSYEQYF. Here the CDR3 DNA reads TGTGCCAGCACCGTTAACCCGAGCTCCTACGAGCAGTACTTC.

The chain is built from TRBV6-5 and TRBJ1-6; D is unresolved. CDR1 MNHEY and CDR2 SVGAGI come from the germline V gene. Trimming cost V 0 bases and J 10 bases, with 19 bases left between them. This CDR3 region has 17 residues. The CDR3 nucleotides read TGTGCCAGCAGTTACTCAGGCGCCCGGGATACAAGGTCACCCCTCCACTTT. Translating gives CASSYSGARDTRSPLHF.

This sequence joins TRBV5-6 and TRBJ2-5; D remains ambiguous. The germline CDR1 and CDR2 sequences are SGHDT and YYEEEE. V was clipped by 0 bases and J by 1 base, with 7 bases between them. The CDR3 spans 14 residues. CDR3 coding DNA: TGTGCCAGCAGCTTGGTCCTAACCCAAGAGACCCAGTACTTC. The encoded protein is CASSLVLTQETQYF.

CDR3 coding DNA: TGCGCCAGCAGCTCATCCCCTGACTACGAGCAGTACTTC. Translated, it gives CASSSSPDYEQYF. The chain is built from TRBV5-1 and TRBJ2-7; D gene ambiguous. CDR3 length equals 13 residues. Trimming left V 3 bases short and J 3 bases short, with 10 bases between. From germline, CDR1 is SGHRS and CDR2 YFSETQ.

The chain joins TRBV6-5 to TRBJ1-2, with a weak D call TRBD1 (5 bases). Deletions cut 2 bases from V and 7 bases from J, with 8 bases between. The CDR3 sequence is 12 residues long. Germline V gives CDR1 MNHEY, CDR2 SVGAGI. The CDR3 bases are TGTGCCAGCAGTTACCGGGACGGTGGCTACACCTTC. It yields the protein CASSYRDGGYTF.

V usage is TRBV7-2 and J usage is TRBJ2-2, with D hard to call. Germline-derived CDR1 and CDR2 are SGHTA and FQGNSA. This CDR3 is built from 12 residues. Trimming took 7 bases from V and 1 from J, leaving 4 bases between them. The CDR3 DNA reads as TGTGCCAGCAACCAGAACACCGGGGAGCTGTTTTTT. The encoded protein is CASNQNTGELFF.

This clonotype was observed a single time. This chain connects TRBV25-1 to TRBJ2-6; D is undetermined. The length of the CDR3 is 15 residues. CDR1 is MGHDK, CDR2 SYGVNS, per germline. The V gene lost 2 bases and the J gene lost 0 bases, with 5 bases spanning the gap. CDR3 protein: CASSEEDSGANVLTF. The CDR3 DNA reads as TGTGCCAGCAGTGAAGAGGACTCTGGGGCCAACGTCCTGACTTTC.

This sequence joins TRBV3-1 and TRBJ2-7; tentatively, D is TRBD1 (6 bases). The CDR3 consists of 14 residues. The germline V and J ends were trimmed by 4 bases and 2 bases, with 12 bases remaining between them. The germline V gene encodes CDR1 LGHDT and CDR2 YNNKEL (reference sequence). Written as DNA, the CDR3 is TGTGCCAGCAGCCGAGGGACACAAACCTACGAGCAGTACTTC. Translation: CASSRGTQTYEQYF.